This T cell receptor (beta chain) was found in a study of early T cells in non-severe SARS-CoV-2 infection. Study overall: It was bulk RNA from unsorted whole blood that was sequenced, and the chains were unpaired. Findings and limits, study-wide: VDJdb matching favored anti-spike CD8 responses, missing private and CD4 specificities.

Individual cDNA molecules were tagged with unique molecular identifiers. TCRdb reprocessed the 5' RACE reads via MiXCR and lists one record per CDR3 protein. The sample lists fewer than 60,000 distinct CDR3 sequences, roughly 9.6% occurring once. This clonotype was counted many times. The antigen is unknown. CDR1 is SQVTM, CDR2 ANQGSEA, per germline. With 8 bases removed from V and 4 bases from J, the gap between germline ends came to 15 bases. The CDR3 is made up of 13 amino acids. This receptor was identified in an adult who was a healthcare worker with PCR-confirmed SARS-CoV-2 infection or an uninfected control (not recorded which). The chain combines TRBV29-1 with TRBJ2-1; a weak D match, TRBD2 (6 bases). Source material: whole blood. CDR3 in DNA: TGCAGCACTGGGGGACTTCGTTACAATGAGCAGTTCTTC. Its translation is CSTGGLRYNEQFF.